This T cell receptor beta chain was retrieved from a study of blood T cell repertoires in COVID-19 (dated by TCRdb to the early 2020s). Study-wide context: ImmuneRACE Cohort 3 recovered participants were defined by two consecutive negative NP/OP PCR tests, healthcare professional clearance, or symptom resolution. Where available, HLA class I and class II types were obtained from metadata supplied by the sample provider rather than from assay-based typing. The repertoires were released in a freely available public database intended as a resource for research on the immune response to SARS-CoV-2. The collaborator samples originated in the United States, Italy and Spain and spanned the acute and convalescent phases of COVID-19. Deeply sampled blood TCRbeta repertoires from subjects exposed to, actively infected with, or recovered from COVID-19 were included in the dataset. The material from the prospective study consisted of cDNA or gDNA derived from T cells, B-cell-depleted T cells, or PBMCs. Samples came from the ongoing ImmuneRACE study (first 160 participants) plus 1,254 subjects from 6 global collaborators. A de-identified subject ID, COVID-19 status, age in years and sex were almost always included in the sample metadata.

Participants in the prospective study were enrolled through a virtual design, were aged 18 to 89 years, and lived in roughly 25 United States geographic areas. In the prospective study, cohorts were assigned on the basis of participant-reported clinical history obtained from a screening survey and a study questionnaire. Each participant in the prospective study had whole blood, serum and a nasopharyngeal or oropharyngeal swab collected by mobile phlebotomists. Participants in the prospective study had the option to provide additional blood draws and questionnaires over a roughly two-month period. Prospective study blood samples were shipped either frozen or at room temperature before DNA extraction. TCRbeta CDR3 regions were amplified from genomic DNA using the immunoSEQ Assay, a bias-controlled multiplex PCR. The authors' pipeline ran thus. Within the assay, amplification of reference gene primers was used to estimate how many nucleated cells each sample contained. To quantify the absolute abundance of each unique TCRbeta CDR3 rearrangement, sequence reads were collapsed and filtered. For each sample, productive Simpson clonality was calculated as the square root of Simpson's diversity index over productive rearrangements. TCRdb took this table from immuneACCESS and kept in-frame rearrangements with V and J called. Such tables lack part of the clones; where checked against another copy, unresolved V genes explain under half of the gap, and the rest is unexplained. V, J and clone size reflect that table, while D and trimming were determined from the DNA. The sample table holds roughly 210,000 clones, of which around 87% were seen once. Roughly 7.2% of the sample belongs to the ten largest clones.

To note about this clone: Its antigen is currently not known. One base away there is no much larger clone; base qualities are not given.

Beyond this particular receptor, the publication reports: Clinical and demographic metadata were provided uncurated, with the amount varying by source and participant.

For this chain, trimming is 6 bases at the V end and 2 bases at the J end, and the number of junction bases without a gene match is 17. The CDR3, from cysteine to phenylalanine, totals 19 residues. The DNA shown is the 57-base CDR3, in frame from base 1. CDR1 and CDR2, per the germline V gene, are SGHRS and YFSETQ. Sequencing used PBMCs or T cells enriched from blood (not recorded which). This TCR was sampled from a man aged 25-45 years in a cohort exposed to, infected with or recovered from COVID-19 (not recorded which). The rearrangement combines TRBV5-1 with TRBJ2-3; 11 bases in between match TRBD1. The DNA sequence is as follows: TGCGCCAGCACTTCCTCGGGGACAGGGGGAAAAGCAATCACAGATACGCAGTATTTT. This gives the protein CASTSSGTGGKAITDTQYF.